The 20 T cell receptor beta chains given below trace back to one sample, sequenced in a study of cytomegalovirus exposure and HLA in healthy donors listed by TCRdb under 2017. The library was made by the immunoSEQ multiplex PCR assay. The multiplex PCR relied on a mix of 60 forward primers for TCR Vbeta segments and 13 reverse primers for TCR Jbeta segments. In TCRdb, the immuneACCESS table is reduced to in-frame sequences with V and J assigned. These tables do not hold every clone; where another copy was compared, an unresolved V gene accounts for under half, and the others remain unexplained. For this sample there are some 130,000 clones; about 80% appear just once. 6.5% to 7% of the sample lies in the top ten. Sequenced input: PBMCs. The receptors originated from a middle-aged man in good health and CMV-seropositive.

The CDR3 sequence is CAISATSGIGYEQYF. CDR3 nucleotides: TGTGCCATCAGTGCTACTAGCGGGATCGGATACGAGCAGTACTTC. The rearrangement joins TRBV10-3 to TRBJ2-7; 10 bases agree with TRBD2. This CDR3 has 15 residues. V gave up 4 bases and J gave up 4 bases; unmatched junction bases: 7. The germline V gene encodes CDR1 ENHRY and CDR2 SYGVKD.

This clone was recorded many times. The rearrangement uses TRBV21-1 and TRBJ1-2; TRBD1 is the table's D call, not checked against the DNA. TRBV21-1 is a documented pseudogene. This CDR3 spans 14 amino acids. CDR3 DNA sequence: TGTGCCAGCAGCGCCGACAGGACAAACTATGGCTACACCTTC. Translation gives CASSADRTNYGYTF.

This chain links TRBV10-1 with TRBJ2-5; 9 bases match TRBD1. The CDR3 consists of 13 residues. Germline V lookup: CDR1 WNHNN, CDR2 SYGVQD (reference sequence). Germline trimming cut 5 bases from V and 5 bases from J; bases unmatched to any gene: 3. This CDR3 is CASSRQGGETQYF. The CDR3 DNA reads TGCGCCAGCAGTAGACAGGGGGGGGAGACCCAGTACTTC.

The chain employs TRBV7-8 and TRBJ1-3, with unresolved D. Trimming removed 5 bases from V and 0 bases from J, with 17 bases in between. CDR1 and CDR2 (germline): SGHVS, FQNEAQ. CDR3 length: 17 residues. The CDR3 sequence is CASSPWELGSSGNTIYF. The CDR3 bases are TGTGCCAGCAGCCCATGGGAGCTAGGGAGCTCTGGAAACACCATATATTTT.

The chain joins TRBV11-2 to TRBJ2-3; possible D gene TRBD1, 5 bases. V dropped 4 bases and J dropped 5 bases, with 13 bases sitting between them. Germline CDR1 SGHAT, CDR2 FQNNGV. This CDR3 has 14 amino acids. The DNA of the CDR3 is TGTGCCAGCAGCTCGACAGTTCTCATAGATACGCAGTATTTT. This translates into CASSSTVLIDTQYF. The full variable domain, rest sourced from reference TRBV11-2 and TRBJ2-3, is EAGVAQSPRYKIIEKRQSVAFWCNPISGHATLYWYQQILGQGPKLLIQFQNNGVVDDSQLPKDRFSAERLKGVDSTLKIQPAKLEDSAVYLCASSSTVLIDTQYFGPGTRLTVL.

The chain carries TRBV5-1 and TRBJ2-7, with D possibly matching TRBD2 (7 bases). This CDR3 has 13 residues. The V gene's germline CDR1 is SGHRS and CDR2 YFSETQ. V dropped 0 bases and J dropped 6 bases, with 10 bases sitting between them. In nucleotides, the CDR3 is TGCGCCAGCAGCTTGGACAGGGAGGGCGAGCAGTACTTC. Protein sequence: CASSLDREGEQYF.

This chain links TRBV20-1 with TRBJ2-1; D may be TRBD2 (5 bases). The CDR3 runs 11 residues. The germline V gene encodes CDR1 DFQATT and CDR2 SNEGSKA (reference sequence). V lost 6 bases to trimming and J lost 5 bases, with 8 bases between them. CDR3 bases: TGCAGTGCCGCACTAGACAATGAGCAGTTCTTC. Protein product: CSAALDNEQFF.

The V gene is TRBV6-5, the J gene TRBJ2-5; TRBD2 might be the D (6 bases). Trimming shortened V by 5 bases and J by 5 bases, and 12 bases separated the two germline ends. The germline CDR1 and CDR2 sequences are MNHEY and SVGAGI. The CDR3 sequence is 13 residues long. CDR3 amino acids: CASSAGRGETQYF. Here the CDR3 DNA reads TGTGCCAGCAGTGCGGGACGGGGCGAGACCCAGTACTTC.

The chain links TRBV4-1 to TRBJ1-5; D remains ambiguous. This CDR3 region has 14 residues. From germline, CDR1 is MGHRA and CDR2 YSYEKL. The ends were cut back, 4 bases at V and 4 bases at J, with 11 bases in the middle. The chain's CDR3 is CASSPRTGNQPQHF. The DNA of the CDR3 is TGCGCCAGCAGCCCCCGGACGGGGAATCAGCCCCAGCATTTT.

The chain couples TRBV28 to TRBJ2-7; 12 bases fit TRBD2. From germline, CDR1 is MDHEN and CDR2 SYDVKM. Losses at the gene ends were 5 bases for V and 3 bases for J; bases not matched to a gene: 5. The CDR3 covers 15 residues. CDR3 nucleotide sequence: TGTGCCAGCAGTCCCCCGACTAGCGGGAGCTACGAGCAGTACTTC. Protein product: CASSPPTSGSYEQYF.

There are a few counts of this clone. The rearrangement joins TRBV7-9 to TRBJ2-7; TRBD2 agrees at 10 bases. The germline V gene encodes CDR1 SEHNR and CDR2 FQNEAQ (reference sequence). CDR3 size: 15 residues. The trim removed 6 bases at V and 6 bases at J, leaving 11 bases unmatched. The CDR3 DNA reads as TGTGCCAGCAGTCTAGCCAGCGGGAGGGCCCTCGAGCAGTACTTC. This sequence encodes CASSLASGRALEQYF.

The J gene is TRBJ1-2, the V gene TRBV7-9; D is unresolved. The V gene lost 6 bases and the J gene lost 0 bases, with 5 bases spanning the gap. CDR1 and CDR2 (germline): SEHNR, FQNEAQ (reference sequence). The CDR3 has 12 residues. The CDR3 sequence is CASRGANYGYTF. As DNA, the CDR3 is TGTGCCAGCAGAGGAGCTAACTATGGCTACACCTTC.

This chain joins TRBV7-9 and TRBJ2-1; 12 bases agree with TRBD2. The CDR3 extends over 16 amino acids. V shed 4 bases and J 6 bases; nucleotides not matched to a gene: 7. Germline V lookup: CDR1 SEHNR, CDR2 FQNEAQ (reference sequence). In DNA form, the CDR3 reads TGTGCCAGCAGCTCCCCGACTAGCGGGAGTTTCAATGAGCAGTTCTTC. It codes for CASSSPTSGSFNEQFF.

V and J are TRBV30 and TRBJ2-5; no clear D gene. CDR3 length equals 13 residues. Deletions cut 2 bases from V and 5 bases from J, with 12 bases between. Germline lookup yields CDR1 GTSNPN and CDR2 SVGIG (reference sequence). The CDR3 reads CAWSTHRPETQYF. The CDR3 region has the DNA TGTGCCTGGAGTACACACCGCCCCGAGACCCAGTACTTC. The full variable domain, rest sourced from reference TRBV30 and TRBJ2-5, is SQTIHQWPATLVQPVGSPLSLECTVEGTSNPNLYWYRQAAGRGLQLLFYSVGIGQISSEVPQNLSASRPQDRQFILSSKKLLLSDSGFYLCAWSTHRPETQYFGPGTRLLVL.

The chain combines TRBV19 with TRBJ1-5; D is unresolved. Trimming cost V 9 bases and J 0 bases, with 9 bases left between them. The germline V gene encodes CDR1 LNHDA and CDR2 SQIVND (reference sequence). The CDR3 totals 13 residues. The CDR3 protein is CASRPDSNQPQHF. The DNA for the CDR3 is TGTGCCAGCAGGCCAGATAGCAATCAGCCCCAGCATTTT.

This chain connects TRBV7-8 to TRBJ1-6; D uncertain. This CDR3 comprises 15 residues. Germline CDR1 and CDR2: SGHVS and FQNEAQ. V shed 1 base and J shed 3 bases, with 7 bases lying between them. CDR3 loop: CASSLERLYNSPLHF. The DNA for the CDR3 is TGTGCCAGCAGCTTAGAGAGACTCTATAATTCACCCCTCCACTTT.

CDR3 sequence (DNA): TGTGCCAGCAGCTACAGGGGGGGAAATGAAAAACTGTTTTTT. The encoded protein is CASSYRGGNEKLFF. The chain uses TRBV2 and TRBJ1-4; TRBD1 aligns across 8 bases. From germline, CDR1 is SNHLY and CDR2 FYNNEI. The CDR3 consists of 14 residues. V lost 6 bases and J lost 5; bases outside the gene matches: 5.

The genes are TRBV5-1 and TRBJ1-1; possible D gene TRBD1, 6 bases. Between the trimmed V and J ends, which lost 4 bases and 6 bases, there was a span of 16 bases. This CDR3 comprises 14 residues. Per germline, CDR1 SGHRS and CDR2 YFSETQ. The CDR3 sequence is CASSPTVDSSEAFF. The CDR3 nucleotides read TGCGCCAGCAGCCCAACCGTGGACAGCTCTGAAGCTTTCTTT.

V gene TRBV2 combines with J gene TRBJ2-5; 8 bases agree with TRBD1. Near its end, the DNA agrees better with TRBJ2-7, so the J call may be wrong. The CDR3 is made up of 15 amino acids. Germline V gene sequence: CDR1 SNHLY, CDR2 FYNNEI. The CDR3, as DNA: TGTGCCAGCAGCGCTTTAGGACAGGGCGGCGACGAGCAGTACTTC. Residues: CASSALGQGGDEQYF.

This chain uses TRBV4-1 with TRBJ1-1; D is possibly TRBD1 (5 bases). The CDR3 has 14 residues. The V end was cut by 4 bases, the J end by 0 bases, with 9 bases between. Germline CDR1 and CDR2: MGHRA and YSYEKL. The CDR3 sequence is CASSRLGVNTEAFF. In DNA form, the CDR3 reads TGCGCCAGCAGCCGCCTAGGGGTGAACACTGAAGCTTTCTTT.